The 11 T cell receptor beta chains reported below all come from one sample, sequenced in a study of T cell changes during pregnancy in multiple sclerosis. Some clones are missing from TCRdb's copy, which holds only in-frame ones; the method was immunoSEQ multiplex PCR. The sample records 19,000 or so clones, over 70% being singletons. The sample was CD8+ T cells from peripheral blood mononuclear cells, taken after pregnancy. These receptors were taken from a female donor in good health, enrolled as a control in a pregnancy study.

The chain combines TRBV10-1 with TRBJ1-1; D gene uncertain. Germline V lookup: CDR1 WNHNN, CDR2 SYGVQD (reference sequence). V gave up 7 bases and J gave up 11 bases, with 17 bases separating them. CDR3 length: 12 residues. This CDR3 is CASTIMRIWAFF. The CDR3 bases are TGCGCCAGCACCATAATGAGGATCTGGGCTTTCTTT.

The chain is built from TRBV6-4 and TRBJ1-2; D is uncertain. The CDR3 sequence is 14 residues long. V was cut by 0 bases and J by 6 bases, with 11 bases left in between. CDR1 and CDR2 from the germline V gene are MRHNA and SNTAGT. This CDR3 is CASSDSFQENGYTF. The CDR3 bases are TGTGCCAGCAGTGACTCGTTCCAGGAAAATGGCTACACCTTC.

The rearrangement links TRBV11-2 to TRBJ1-2; no reliable D call. Trimming stripped 5 bases from V and 0 bases from J, with 22 bases between. The CDR3 loop spans 18 amino acids. In germline, CDR1 is SGHAT, CDR2 FQNNGV. CDR3: CASSPLGHERVANYGYTF. The CDR3 DNA sequence: TGTGCCAGCAGCCCCTTAGGCCACGAGAGGGTAGCTAACTATGGCTACACCTTC.

The chain employs TRBV6-5 and TRBJ2-7; 11 positions agree with TRBD1. Germline assignment: CDR1 MNHEY and CDR2 SVGAGI. There are 13 residues in the CDR3. The trim removed 8 bases at V and 3 bases at J, leaving 3 bases unmatched. In DNA form, the CDR3 reads TGTGCCAGCGGGACAGGGGGTATCTACGAGCAGTACTTC. Residues: CASGTGGIYEQYF.

The V gene is TRBV5-5, the J gene TRBJ2-7; a weak D match, TRBD1 (5 bases). The CDR3 has 13 residues. CDR1 and CDR2 from the germline V gene are SGHKS and YYEKEE (reference sequence). V was clipped by 2 bases and J by 2 bases, with 8 bases between them. The CDR3 loop reads CASSFDSPYEQYF. Here the CDR3 DNA reads TGTGCCAGCAGCTTCGACAGTCCCTACGAGCAGTACTTC.

The genes are TRBV6-5 and TRBJ1-5; possibly TRBD1 for D (5 bases). The germline V gene has CDR1 MNHEY and CDR2 SVGAGI. The CDR3 has 13 residues. Trimming removed 3 bases at V and 7 bases at J, with 10 bases between. For the CDR3, the DNA is TGTGCCAGCAGTTATGGGGGAGGGCAGCCCCAGCATTTT. Translated, it gives CASSYGGGQPQHF.

V and J are TRBV5-4 and TRBJ1-1; perhaps TRBD1 as D (6 bases). This CDR3 is 14 amino acids long. Trimming removed 3 bases at V and 1 base at J, with 10 bases between. Germline CDR1 and CDR2: SGHNT and YYREEE (reference sequence). The CDR3 protein is CASSWGQSNTEAFF. The CDR3 region has the DNA TGTGCCAGCAGCTGGGGGCAGTCGAACACTGAAGCTTTCTTT. Variable domain in full (rest from reference TRBV5-4 and TRBJ1-1): ETGVTQSPTHLIKTRGQQVTLRCSSQSGHNTVSWYQQALGQGPQFIFQYYREEENGRGNFPPRFSGLQFPNYSSELNVNALELDDSALYLCASSWGQSNTEAFFGQGTRLTVV.

The genes are TRBV5-1 and TRBJ2-1; the D gene is possibly TRBD1 (6 bases). V lost 0 bases and J lost 7, with 11 bases in between. The CDR3 runs to 14 residues. From germline, CDR1 is SGHRS and CDR2 YFSETQ. CDR3 in amino acids: CASSLGGRGNEQFF. The CDR3 coding sequence is TGCGCCAGCAGCTTGGGGGGTAGGGGGAATGAGCAGTTCTTC.

The V and J genes are TRBV30 and TRBJ1-5; TRBD1 might be the D (5 bases). This CDR3 has 15 residues. V dropped 0 bases and J dropped 5 bases, with 14 bases sitting between them. Germline V lookup: CDR1 GTSNPN, CDR2 SVGIG (reference sequence). This chain's CDR3 is CAWSVPVTVDQPQHF. The DNA for the CDR3 is TGTGCCTGGAGTGTACCGGTGACAGTGGATCAGCCCCAGCATTTT.

The chain recombines TRBV7-9 with TRBJ2-3; 10 nucleotides line up with TRBD1. The CDR3 is 17 residues long. The V gene end was trimmed by 6 bases and the J gene end by 4 bases; junction bases not matched to a gene: 13. Germline CDR1 is SEHNR and CDR2 is FQNEAQ (reference sequence). CDR3 residues: CASRNDPGQGFPDTQYF. The CDR3 DNA is TGTGCCAGCAGAAACGATCCGGGACAGGGGTTCCCAGATACGCAGTATTTT.

The chain employs TRBV4-1 and TRBJ2-1, with 9 bases lining up with TRBD1. The CDR3 is made up of 20 amino acids. Trimming took 5 bases from V and 7 from J; bases not matched to a gene: 24. Looked up from germline, CDR1 is MGHRA and CDR2 is YSYEKL. CDR3 coding DNA: TGCGCCAGCAGCTCCCTCCGAGTCAGGACAGGGGCGAGGGACTGGAATGAGCAGTTCTTC. Encoded protein: CASSSLRVRTGARDWNEQFF.